The present entry profiles one T cell receptor (beta chain) with its context. Antigen specificity is unknown. Sequencing used immunoSEQ version 4 in survey mode. The protocol was immunoSEQ multiplex PCR, while the TCRdb copy is restricted to in-frame clones and leaves out a portion. The sample contains roughly 28,000 clones, around 82% of which appear only once. Unmatched junction bases numbered 13, after V lost 0 bases and J lost 6 bases. The CDR3 covers 18 residues. Germline V lookup: CDR1 LGHNT, CDR2 FRNRAP. Cells were stimulated with CMV-infected fibroblast lysates at 10 ug/mL. Memory cells lacking CD40L and CD69 with high CD45RO were sorted. Plasma HIV-1 RNA stayed below 50 copies/mL for at least 4 years. Inclusion required CMV-positive serology and CD4+ counts above 400 cells/uL. This sample is part of a study of persistence of HIV-infected CD4 T cells. About the study: CD4+ T cells responding to CMV or HIV-1 Gag were isolated.

This TCR was recovered from an adult woman with HIV who was CMV-seropositive. The source was CD4+ T cells sorted from PBMCs after approximately 20-hour stimulation, collected from a patient who received antiretroviral therapy. This chain joins TRBV12-5 and TRBJ2-1, with 8 positions matching TRBD2. CDR3 DNA sequence: TGTGCTAGTGGTTTGGTAGCCCTTCGCGCGGGGGGTGTCAATGAGCAGTTCTTC. This gives the protein CASGLVALRAGGVNEQFF.